This is a list of T cell receptor beta chains from one sample in a study of blood T cell repertoires in COVID-19. TCRdb keeps only in-frame clones here, not all; method: immunoSEQ multiplex PCR. This sample has about 400,000 clones; roughly 90% occur once, and the top ten carry around 1.7%. What was sequenced was PBMCs or T cells enriched from blood (not recorded which). These receptors were taken from a woman aged 25 to 39 who had recovered from COVID-19. Each CDR3 is given with its conserved first and last residue.

v_call cdr3_aa
TRBV30 CAWTGTSAEKLFF
TRBV19 CASSIHLQGPYGYTF
TRBV24-1 CATGTGTQGQPQHF
TRBV28 CASRRRGPGTNEKLFF
TRBV29-1 CSVTLGTGITEAFF
TRBV7-2 CASKARASGELFF
TRBV27 CASSLTGQGSYEQYF
TRBV11-3 CASSFRAGSYNEQFF
TRBV5-8 CASSSGTGAGYQPQHF
TRBV11-3 CASSLDRGDYNEQFF
TRBV4-3 CASSQDARTDTQYF
TRBV3-1/TRBV3-2 CASRPNRGETQYF
TRBV12-5 CASALPGGFYGYTF
TRBV7-3 CASSLTDTAPSTEAFF
TRBV6-5 CASSRQARAGYGYTF
TRBV12-5 CASGSNTKGFYEQYF
TRBV5-1 CASSLGGTGDNEQFF
TRBV2 CAIQGPNYGYTF
TRBV15 CATSRGSIPEAFF
TRBV5-1 CASSSPTGHTEAFF
TRBV7-9 CASSKASGSGNTIYF
TRBV7-8 CASSLARVAGGTDTQYF
TRBV4-3 CASSRFGHPMNTEAFF
TRBV19 CASSASDGVWSYEQYF
TRBV6-1 CASSEIAGHAKWGYGYTF
TRBV28 CASMPGGLYEQYF
TRBV27 CATTNRATGELFF
TRBV6-6 CASSRDFNEQFF
TRBV7-8 CASSVRGETKEKLFF
TRBV13 CASSSYRESDTF
TRBV11-2 CASSLDRSNYGYTF
TRBV9 CASSRRGGGQETQYF
TRBV7-2 CASSAGQPHTEAFF
TRBV3-1/TRBV3-2 CASSTRLAGGEQYF
TRBV19 CAVSNRGQTDTQYF
TRBV7-9 CASSLAATGGTEAFF
TRBV27 CASSLSRGNTIYF
TRBV7-2 CASSLEAGRGQVEQFF
TRBV5-4 CASSLAAGNTEAFF
TRBV10-3 CAISRRDTEAFF
TRBV2 CASREDREVYNSPLHF
TRBV4-1 CASSQGTRTVHEKLFF
TRBV5-6 CASSLVGVPTEAFF
TRBV7-9 CASSQQGDYGYTF
TRBV5-1 CASSLAGNTGELFF
TRBV11-2 CASSLFRAGNTIYF
TRBV29-1 CSVVGGSRVSGNTIYF
TRBV10-3 CAISKAGQDYNEQFF
TRBV7-3 CASSLEGTSGINEQFF
TRBV5-1 CASSLEVTDGYTF
TRBV30 CAWSPEAARRNYNTEAFF
TRBV4-2 CASSQDLSSTGELFF
TRBV2 CASRRTEPYQPQHF
TRBV30 CAWSKGGFEPQHF
TRBV27 CASSRQTFDEAFF
TRBV4-1 CASSHLSGGSEQYF
TRBV9 CASSEGLGGSYNEQFF
TRBV18 CASHKETGMNTGELFF
TRBV7-9 CASSLASGFLDRSGYTF